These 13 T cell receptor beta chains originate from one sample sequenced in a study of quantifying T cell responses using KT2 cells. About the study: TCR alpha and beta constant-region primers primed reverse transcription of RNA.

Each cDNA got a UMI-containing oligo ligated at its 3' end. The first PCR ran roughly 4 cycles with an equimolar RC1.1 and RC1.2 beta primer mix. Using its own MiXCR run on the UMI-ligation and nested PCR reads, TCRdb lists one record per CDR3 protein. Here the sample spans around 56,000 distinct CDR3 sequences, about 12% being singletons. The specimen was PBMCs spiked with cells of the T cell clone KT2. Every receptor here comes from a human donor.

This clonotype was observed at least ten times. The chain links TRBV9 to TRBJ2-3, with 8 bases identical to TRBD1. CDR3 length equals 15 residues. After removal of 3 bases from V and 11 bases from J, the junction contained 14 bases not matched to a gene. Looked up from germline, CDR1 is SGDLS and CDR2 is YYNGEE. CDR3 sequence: CASSETGEAYIKQYF. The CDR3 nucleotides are TGTGCCAGCAGCGAGACAGGGGAGGCCTATATAAAGCAGTATTTT.

The CDR3 sequence: CASSHRARQTDTQYF. The CDR3 DNA is TGTGCCAGCAGCCACCGGGCCCGCCAGACAGATACGCAGTATTTT. The chain joins TRBV3-1 to TRBJ2-3; no firm D call. V shed 3 bases and J shed 3 bases, with 13 bases lying between them. Germline-derived CDR1 and CDR2 are LGHDT and YNNKEL (reference sequence). The CDR3 loop spans 15 amino acids.

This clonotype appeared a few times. CDR3: CASSRKASGSTDTQYF. The CDR3 DNA reads TGTGCCAGCAGCCGTAAAGCTAGCGGGAGTACAGATACGCAGTATTTT. This sequence joins TRBV11-3 and TRBJ2-3; 10 bases are a match to TRBD2. With V trimmed by 5 bases and J by 3 bases, 8 bases remained unmatched. In germline, CDR1 is SGHNT, CDR2 YENEEA. The CDR3 consists of 16 residues.

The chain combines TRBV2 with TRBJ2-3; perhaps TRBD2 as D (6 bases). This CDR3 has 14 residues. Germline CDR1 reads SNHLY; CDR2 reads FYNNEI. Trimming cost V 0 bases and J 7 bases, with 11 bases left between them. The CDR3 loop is CASSEAREANTQYF. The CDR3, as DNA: TGTGCCAGCAGTGAAGCCAGGGAGGCAAATACGCAGTATTTT.

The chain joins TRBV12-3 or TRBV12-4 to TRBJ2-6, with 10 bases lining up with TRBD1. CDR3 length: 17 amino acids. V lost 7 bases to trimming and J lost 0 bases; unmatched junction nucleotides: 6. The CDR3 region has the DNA TGTGCCAGCACCCGGGACAGGGGCGTCTCTGGGGCCAACGTCCTGACTTTC. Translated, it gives CASTRDRGVSGANVLTF.

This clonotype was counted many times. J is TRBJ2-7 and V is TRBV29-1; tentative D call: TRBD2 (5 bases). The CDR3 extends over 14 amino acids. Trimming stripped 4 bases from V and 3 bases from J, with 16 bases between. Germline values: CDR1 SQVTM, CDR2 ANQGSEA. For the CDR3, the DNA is TGCAGCGTTGCTCTACGAGCGGACCACTACGAGCAGTACTTC. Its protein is CSVALRADHYEQYF.

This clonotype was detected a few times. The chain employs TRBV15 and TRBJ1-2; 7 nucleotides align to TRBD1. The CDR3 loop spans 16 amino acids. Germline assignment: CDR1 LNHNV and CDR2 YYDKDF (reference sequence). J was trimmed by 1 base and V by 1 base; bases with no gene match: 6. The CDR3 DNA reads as TGTGCCACCAGCAGAGGACAGGGCCTACTTAACTATGGCTACACCTTC. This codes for CATSRGQGLLNYGYTF.

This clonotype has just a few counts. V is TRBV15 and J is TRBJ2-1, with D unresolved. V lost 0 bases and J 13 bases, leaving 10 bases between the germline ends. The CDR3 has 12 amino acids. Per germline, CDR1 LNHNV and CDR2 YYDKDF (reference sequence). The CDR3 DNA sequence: TGTGCCACCAGCAGAGATGGACGCAACCAGTTCTTC. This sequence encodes CATSRDGRNQFF. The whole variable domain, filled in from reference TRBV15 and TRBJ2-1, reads DAMVIQNPRYQVTQFGKPVTLSCSQTLNHNVMYWYQQKSSQAPKLLFHYYDKDFNNEADTPDNFQSRRPNTSFCFLDIRSPGLGDTAMYLCATSRDGRNQFFGPGTRLTVL.

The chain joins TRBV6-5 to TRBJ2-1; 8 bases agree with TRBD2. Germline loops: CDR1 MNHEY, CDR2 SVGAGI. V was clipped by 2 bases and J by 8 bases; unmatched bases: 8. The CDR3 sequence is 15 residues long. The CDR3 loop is CASSYGTSGLYEQFF. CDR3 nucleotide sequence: TGTGCCAGCAGTTACGGGACTAGTGGATTGTATGAGCAGTTCTTC.

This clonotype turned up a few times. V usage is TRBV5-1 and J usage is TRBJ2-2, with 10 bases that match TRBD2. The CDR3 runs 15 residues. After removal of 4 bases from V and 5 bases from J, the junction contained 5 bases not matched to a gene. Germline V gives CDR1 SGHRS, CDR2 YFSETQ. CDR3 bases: TGCGCCAGCAGCATCGGGACTAGCGCGACCGGGGAGCTGTTTTTT. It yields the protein CASSIGTSATGELFF.

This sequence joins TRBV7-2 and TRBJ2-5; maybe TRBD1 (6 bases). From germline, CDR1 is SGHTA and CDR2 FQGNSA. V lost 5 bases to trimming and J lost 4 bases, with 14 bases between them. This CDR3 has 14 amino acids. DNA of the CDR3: TGTGCCAGCAGCCCACGACAGGATAGAGAGACCCAGTACTTC. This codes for CASSPRQDRETQYF.

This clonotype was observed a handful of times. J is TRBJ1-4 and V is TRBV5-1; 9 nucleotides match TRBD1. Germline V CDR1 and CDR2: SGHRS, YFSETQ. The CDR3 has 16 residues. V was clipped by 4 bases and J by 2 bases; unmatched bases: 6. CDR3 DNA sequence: TGCGCCAGCAGCCGACAGGGGGGTAATACTAATGAAAAACTGTTTTTT. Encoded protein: CASSRQGGNTNEKLFF.

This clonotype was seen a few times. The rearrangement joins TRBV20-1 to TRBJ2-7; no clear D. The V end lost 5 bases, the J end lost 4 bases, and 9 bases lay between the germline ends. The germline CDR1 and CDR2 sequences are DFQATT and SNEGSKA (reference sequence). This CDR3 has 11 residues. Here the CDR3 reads CSAGWGYEQYF. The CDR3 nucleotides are TGCAGTGCTGGGTGGGGTTACGAGCAGTACTTC.